Given below is one T cell receptor beta chain in context. TCR beta rearrangements were amplified from peripheral blood genomic DNA. The sample originates from a study of T cell repertoires in aging, cancer and after chemotherapy. Study in general: Pre- and post-chemotherapy samples were paired from glioblastoma patients treated with temozolomide-based therapy.

TRB rearrangements spanning V, D and J were amplified using mixed TRB-A/B primers. MiXCR, run by TCRdb on the multiplex PCR reads, gives a single entry per CDR3 protein. Found here are 2,000 to 2,500 distinct CDR3 sequences, 25% of them singletons; the top ten hold 11%. The sample comprised blood. The source of this sequence is a human donor with a solid tumor.

The CDR3 sequence is CAISGLLNEQFF. The CDR3, as DNA: TGTGCCATCAGTGGTCTGTTAAATGAGCAGTTCTTC. The chain is built from TRBV10-3 and TRBJ2-1; no definite D call. Germline V gene lookup returns CDR1 ENHRY and CDR2 SYGVKD. Trimming removed 4 bases at V and 7 bases at J, with 8 bases between. The CDR3 spans 12 residues.